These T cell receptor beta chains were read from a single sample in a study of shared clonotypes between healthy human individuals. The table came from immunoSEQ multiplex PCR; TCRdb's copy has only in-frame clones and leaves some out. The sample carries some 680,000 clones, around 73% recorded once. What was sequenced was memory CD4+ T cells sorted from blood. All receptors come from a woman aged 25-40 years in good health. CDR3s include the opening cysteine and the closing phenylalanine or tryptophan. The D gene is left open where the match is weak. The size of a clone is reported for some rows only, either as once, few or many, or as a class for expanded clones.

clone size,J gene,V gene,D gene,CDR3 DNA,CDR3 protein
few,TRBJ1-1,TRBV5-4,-,TGTGCCAGCAGCTTAGTACAGGGTAGGAACACTGAAGCTTTCTTT,CASSLVQGRNTEAFF
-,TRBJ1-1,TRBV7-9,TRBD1,TGTGCCAGCAGCTTAGGAACAGGGGGTAACCCTGAAGCTTTCTTT,CASSLGTGGNPEAFF
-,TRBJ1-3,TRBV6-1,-,TGTGCCAGCAGGGAATGGGGTCAGGGAAACACCATATATTTT,CASREWGQGNTIYF
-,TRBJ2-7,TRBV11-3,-,TGTGCCAGCAGCTTCACAACGACTAGCGAGCAGTACTTC,CASSFTTTSEQYF
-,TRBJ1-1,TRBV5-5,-,TGTGCCAGCAGCTTGTGGGCCGCGGCTGAAGCTTTCTTT,CASSLWAAAEAFF
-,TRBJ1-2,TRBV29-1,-,TGCAGCGTTGGGGTCGGGGACACCCAGCCTGGCACCTTC,CSVGVGDTQPGTF
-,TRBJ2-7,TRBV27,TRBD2,TGTGCCAGCAGGCCTAGCGGTTACTCCTACGAGCAGTACTTC,CASRPSGYSYEQYF
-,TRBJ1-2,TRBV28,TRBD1,TGTGCCACCTTCGGGACAGTAACCTATGGCTACACCTTC,CATFGTVTYGYTF
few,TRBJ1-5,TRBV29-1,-,TGCAGCGCTCTTACAGGGCAGGGTCAGCCCCAGCATTTT,CSALTGQGQPQHF
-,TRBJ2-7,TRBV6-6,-,TGTGCCAGCAGTTACGAGGGGCCAGGGAACGAGCAGTACTTC,CASSYEGPGNEQYF
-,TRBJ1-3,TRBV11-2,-,TGTGCCAGCAGCCAAGGGCTGGGGCGGGACTCTGGAAACACCATATATTTT,CASSQGLGRDSGNTIYF
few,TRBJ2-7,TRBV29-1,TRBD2,TGCAGCGTTTGGCTAGCGGGACATAGCTCCTACGAGCAGTACTTC,CSVWLAGHSSYEQYF
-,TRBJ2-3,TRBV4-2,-,TGTGCCAGCAGCCGGGGACTCACAGATACGCAGTATTTT,CASSRGLTDTQYF
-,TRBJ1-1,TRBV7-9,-,TGTGCCAGCAGAACCCCCGATGGGTCTGAAGCTTTCTTT,CASRTPDGSEAFF
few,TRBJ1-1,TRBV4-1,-,TGCGCCAGCAGGACAGTCTCTGGTGAAGCTTTCTTT,CASRTVSGEAFF
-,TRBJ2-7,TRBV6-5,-,TGTGCCAGCAGTTACTCAGGGACAAAATACTACGAGCAGTACTTC,CASSYSGTKYYEQYF
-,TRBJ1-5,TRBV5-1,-,TGCGCCAGCAGCTTGGATGGGTTCGGCAATCAGCCCCAGCATTTT,CASSLDGFGNQPQHF
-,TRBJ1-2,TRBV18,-,TGTGCCAGCTCACCTGAGAGTAGCGACGGGGCTTGGGGCTACACCTTC,CASSPESSDGAWGYTF
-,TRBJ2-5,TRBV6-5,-,TGTGCCAGCAGCTACCAAGAGACCCAGTACTTC,CASSYQETQYF
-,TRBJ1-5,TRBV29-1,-,TGCAGCGTCGCTTACGGACCCAATCAGCCCCAGCATTTT,CSVAYGPNQPQHF
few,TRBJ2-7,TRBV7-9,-,TGTGCCAGCAGCCGAGCCAGAACCTACGAGCAGTACTTC,CASSRARTYEQYF
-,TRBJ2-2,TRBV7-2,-,TGTGCCAGCAGTCGATATCGGGGGCAGGACACCGGGGAGCTGTTTTTT,CASSRYRGQDTGELFF
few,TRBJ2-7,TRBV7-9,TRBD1,TGTGCCAGCAGCTTAGCCGGGACAGTCGGGGTCGAGCAGTACTTC,CASSLAGTVGVEQYF
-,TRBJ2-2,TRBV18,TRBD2,TGTGCCAGCTCACCCATGGGAGGGACGTCTACCGGGGAGCTGTTTTTT,CASSPMGGTSTGELFF
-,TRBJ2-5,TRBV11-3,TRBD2,TGTGCCAGCAGCTTAGGCGACGGGACTAGCGAAGGAGAGACCCAGTACTTC,CASSLGDGTSEGETQYF
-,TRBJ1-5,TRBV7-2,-,TGTGCCAGCAGCTTGACAGGTCAGCAGCCCCAGCATTTT,CASSLTGQQPQHF
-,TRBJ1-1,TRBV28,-,TGTGCCAGCACCCATCGGGGTTATGAAGCTTTCTTT,CASTHRGYEAFF
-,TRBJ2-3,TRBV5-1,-,TGCGCCAGCACCTGGGGCAGTTCTAGCACAGATACGCAGTATTTT,CASTWGSSSTDTQYF
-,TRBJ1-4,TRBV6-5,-,TGTGCCAGCGGCCACCCTCGCAGGGAAAAACTGTTTTTT,CASGHPRREKLFF
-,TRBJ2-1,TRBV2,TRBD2,TGTGCCAGTCTAGCGGATATATACAATGAGCAGTTCTTC,CASLADIYNEQFF
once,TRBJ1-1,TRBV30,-,TGTGCCTGGAGTGTTCGGACGAACACTGAAGCTTTCTTT,CAWSVRTNTEAFF
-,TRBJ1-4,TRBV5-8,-,TGTGCCAGCAGCTTGGCCGCGGGACACCTCAATGAAAAACTGTTTTTT,CASSLAAGHLNEKLFF
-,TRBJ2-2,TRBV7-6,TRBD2,TGTGCCAGCAGTTATTTAACTAGCGGGAACACCGGGGAGCTGTTTTTT,CASSYLTSGNTGELFF
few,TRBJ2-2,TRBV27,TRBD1,TGTGCCAGCAGACAAGGGACAGGGGAAACCACCGGGGAGCTGTTTTTT,CASRQGTGETTGELFF
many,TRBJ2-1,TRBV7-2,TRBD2,TGTGCCAGCGGAAAGCGGGACTATATCAATGAGCAGTTCTTC,CASGKRDYINEQFF
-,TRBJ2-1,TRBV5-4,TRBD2,TGTGCCAGCAGCGGGGGGGTCGGACTAGCGAGTTACAATGAGCAGTTCTTC,CASSGGVGLASYNEQFF
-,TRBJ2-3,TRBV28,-,TGTGCCAGCGGAGACCCTACTCCAGATACGCAGTATTTT,CASGDPTPDTQYF
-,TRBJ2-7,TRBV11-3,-,TGTGCCAGCAGCCTTGGTGGAGAAACCTACGAGCAGTACTTC,CASSLGGETYEQYF
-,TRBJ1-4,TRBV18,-,TGTGCCAGTCAACAGGGAATAGACGAAAAACTGTTTTTT,CASQQGIDEKLFF
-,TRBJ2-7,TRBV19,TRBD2,TGTGCCAGTAGTCTGCAGCGGGGGGCCAGAGAGCAGTACTTC,CASSLQRGAREQYF
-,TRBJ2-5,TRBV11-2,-,TGTGCCAGCAGCTTAGCCACTCAGACCCAGTACTTC,CASSLATQTQYF
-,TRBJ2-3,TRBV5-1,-,TGCGCCAGCAGCCCGACGGGGGACAGCACAGATACGCAGTATTTT,CASSPTGDSTDTQYF
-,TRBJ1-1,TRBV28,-,TGTGCCAGCAGTTTAGCATCCAATGTGGGCACTGAAGCTTTCTTT,CASSLASNVGTEAFF
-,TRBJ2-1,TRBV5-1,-,TGCGCCAGCGGTCCGAAGAGCTCCTACAATGAGCAGTTCTTC,CASGPKSSYNEQFF
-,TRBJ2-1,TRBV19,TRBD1,TGTGCCAGTAGTATACGACAGGGACCGAATGAGCAGTTCTTC,CASSIRQGPNEQFF
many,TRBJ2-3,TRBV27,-,TGTGCCAGCAGTTCAGACCTAACTAGCACAGATACGCAGTATTTT,CASSSDLTSTDTQYF
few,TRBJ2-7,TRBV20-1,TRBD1,TGCAGCGAGACAGGGATCCACGAGCAGTACTTC,CSETGIHEQYF
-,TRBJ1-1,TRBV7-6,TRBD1,TGTGCCAGCAGCTCCGGACAGGGGCTGAACACTGAAGCTTTCTTT,CASSSGQGLNTEAFF
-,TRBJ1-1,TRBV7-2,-,TGTGCCAGCAGCCCCTGGGAGGTCATGAACACTGAAGCTTTCTTT,CASSPWEVMNTEAFF